The rows below give T cell receptor beta chains drawn from one sample of a study of blood T cell repertoires in COVID-19. The table came from immunoSEQ multiplex PCR; TCRdb's copy has only in-frame clones and leaves some out. The profile covers about 170,000 clones, with approximately 86% appearing a single time and around 6.5% taken by the ten largest. Sample: peripheral blood. The receptors here all came from a woman older than 75 in a cohort sampled during active or convalescent COVID-19. Both conserved end residues are part of each CDR3. The D gene is left open where the match is weak. Rows give clone size only sometimes, using once, few, many, or a class for an expanded clone.

. TRBJ2-1 TRBV11-3 TRBD1 TGTGCCAGCAGCCCCCGGTCAGGGGGCGACAATGAGCAGTTCTTC CASSPRSGGDNEQFF
. TRBJ1-1 TRBV6-5 . TGTGCCAGCAGGAAATGGACGGAGGCCCCTACTGAAGCTTTCTTT CASRKWTEAPTEAFF
few TRBJ1-2 TRBV6-1 . TGTGCCAGCAGTGAAGACAGGGTGGAAGGCTACACCTTC CASSEDRVEGYTF
. TRBJ1-2 TRBV5-5 TRBD1 TGTGCCAGCAGCTTAGGACAGGCGGGTGGCTACACCTTC CASSLGQAGGYTF
. TRBJ1-4 TRBV19 . TGTGCCAGTAGCCTAGATTGGGGATTGCGGGGTGAAAAACTGTTTTTT CASSLDWGLRGEKLFF
. TRBJ1-5 TRBV6-2/TRBV6-3 . TGTGCCAGCAGTTACAGGGGAAGTCAGCCCCAGCATTTT CASSYRGSQPQHF
. TRBJ2-3 TRBV2 . TGTGCCAGCAGTGAACTTGAGGAGAGCACAGATACGCAGTATTTT CASSELEESTDTQYF
. TRBJ1-1 TRBV9 . TGTGCCAGCAGCGTAATAGGGGAGGTGAACACTGAAGCTTTCTTT CASSVIGEVNTEAFF
. TRBJ1-2 TRBV11-3 TRBD1 TGTGCCAGCAGCTTAGAAAGGAGACAGGGGGGAAACTATGGCTACACCTTC CASSLERRQGGNYGYTF
. TRBJ2-7 TRBV2 TRBD1 TGTGCCAGCAGTCAGACAGGGGGCATCTCCTACGAGCAGTACTTC CASSQTGGISYEQYF
once TRBJ1-3 TRBV5-4 TRBD1 TGTGCCAGCAGCTTGGCCTCAAACAGGGGCGCTGGAAACACCATATATTTT CASSLASNRGAGNTIYF
. TRBJ2-2 TRBV27 TRBD1 TGTGCCAGCAGTTTAGGTGATATAAGGACAGGGACGACCGGGGAGCTGTTTTTT CASSLGDIRTGTTGELFF
. TRBJ1-2 TRBV3-1/TRBV3-2 . TGTGCCAGCAGCCAAGGACAGTCGAGCGGCTACACCTTC CASSQGQSSGYTF
. TRBJ2-5 TRBV20-1 . TGCAGTGCTAGTACTGGACACCTGAAAGAGACCCAGTACTTC CSASTGHLKETQYF
. TRBJ2-1 TRBV9 . TGTGCCAGCAGCGCGGTACAGGGGAATGCGCGGTATGGGCGGCGGGAAAATGAGCAGTTCTTC CASSAVQGNARYGRRENEQFF
. TRBJ2-7 TRBV6-2/TRBV6-3 . TGTGCCAGCAGTTACTCGAGGCTTCCCCGCGGGGTAACCTACGAGCAGTACTTC CASSYSRLPRGVTYEQYF
. TRBJ2-7 TRBV11-3 TRBD2 TGTGCCAGCAGCTTAGCCGTAGCGGGGGGTACCTACGAGCAGTACTTC CASSLAVAGGTYEQYF
. TRBJ2-1 TRBV5-1 TRBD1 TGCGCCAGCAGCCACGGATGGACAGGGGGCCAGGAGGAGCAGTTCTTC CASSHGWTGGQEEQFF